The rows below give T cell receptor beta chains drawn from one sample of a study of blood T cell repertoires in COVID-19. Only in-frame clones appear in the TCRdb table, and some are missing; sequencing was by immunoSEQ multiplex PCR. The sample has under 250,000 clones; about nine tenths are singletons. The sequenced sample consisted of peripheral blood. Receptor source: a man aged 25-45 years with COVID-19, enrolled during active disease. The CDR3 runs from the conserved cysteine through the conserved F or W. D genes are given only for firm matches. Only part of the rows carry a size: once, few, many, or a class if the clone is expanded.

d_gene: -
j_gene: TRBJ1-1
abundance: -
v_gene: TRBV11-2
CDR3nt: TGTGCCAGCAGCCTGGACAAAGAAGCTTTCTTT
CDR3aa: CASSLDKEAFF

d_gene: TRBD2
j_gene: TRBJ2-1
abundance: once
v_gene: TRBV7-2
CDR3nt: TGTGCCAGCAACATACCGGGACTAGCGGGGGGGCTCAATGAGCAGTTCTTC
CDR3aa: CASNIPGLAGGLNEQFF

d_gene: -
j_gene: TRBJ1-5
abundance: -
v_gene: TRBV19
CDR3nt: TGTGCCAGTAGTATGTTTGGGACACCGTATCAGCCCCAGCATTTT
CDR3aa: CASSMFGTPYQPQHF

d_gene: -
j_gene: TRBJ1-4
abundance: -
v_gene: TRBV6-1
CDR3nt: TGTGCCAGCAGTGAAGTCGGTCGGGGGGCGGCTGGGGAACTGTTTTTT
CDR3aa: CASSEVGRGAAGELFF

d_gene: -
j_gene: TRBJ1-2
abundance: -
v_gene: TRBV21-1
CDR3nt: TGTGCCACTGACAGCACTAACTATGGCTACACCTTC
CDR3aa: CATDSTNYGYTF

d_gene: TRBD1
j_gene: TRBJ2-5
abundance: -
v_gene: TRBV7-9
CDR3nt: TGTGCCAGCAGCTGGTGGAGGGGGACAGGGTCACAAGAGACCCAGTACTTC
CDR3aa: CASSWWRGTGSQETQYF

d_gene: -
j_gene: TRBJ2-2
abundance: -
v_gene: TRBV19
CDR3nt: TGTGCCAGCACTGAGACTAGTTTGGGGTCCGGGGAGCTGTTTTTT
CDR3aa: CASTETSLGSGELFF

d_gene: -
j_gene: TRBJ1-1
abundance: -
v_gene: TRBV6-5
CDR3nt: TGTGCCAGTGACCGAACGACAGGGAACACTGAAGCTTTCTTT
CDR3aa: CASDRTTGNTEAFF

d_gene: -
j_gene: TRBJ2-5
abundance: -
v_gene: TRBV7-9
CDR3nt: TGTGCCAGCACAGGAGGATTTCAACAGACCTTGCAAGAGACCCAGTACTTC
CDR3aa: CASTGGFQQTLQETQYF

d_gene: TRBD2
j_gene: TRBJ2-5
abundance: -
v_gene: TRBV29-1
CDR3nt: TGCAGCGTTGATCGGGGGGAGGGGGAGACCCAGTACTTC
CDR3aa: CSVDRGEGETQYF

d_gene: -
j_gene: TRBJ1-1
abundance: -
v_gene: TRBV3-1/TRBV3-2
CDR3nt: TGTGCCAGCAGCCGTAACACAGGGTATGGGAACACTGAAGCTTTCTTT
CDR3aa: CASSRNTGYGNTEAFF

d_gene: -
j_gene: TRBJ2-7
abundance: -
v_gene: TRBV6-5
CDR3nt: TGTGCCAGCAGCTCCTACAGGGTGGACGAGCAGTACTTC
CDR3aa: CASSSYRVDEQYF

d_gene: TRBD1
j_gene: TRBJ2-2
abundance: -
v_gene: TRBV19
CDR3nt: TGTGCCAGTAGAAGTGACAGGGGGTTCGGGGAGCTGTTTTTT
CDR3aa: CASRSDRGFGELFF

d_gene: -
j_gene: TRBJ1-1
abundance: once
v_gene: TRBV7-9
CDR3nt: TGTGCCAGCAGCTTAGAGGGTTGGAGGGGACGGGGGAACACTGAAGCTTTCTTT
CDR3aa: CASSLEGWRGRGNTEAFF

d_gene: -
j_gene: TRBJ2-1
abundance: -
v_gene: TRBV25-1
CDR3nt: TGTGCCAGCAGTGGCGGGGAACAGTTCTTC
CDR3aa: CASSGGEQFF

d_gene: TRBD1
j_gene: TRBJ1-4
abundance: -
v_gene: TRBV10-3
CDR3nt: TGTGCCATTGGGGAGACAGGGGGAGCTAATGAAAAACTGTTTTTT
CDR3aa: CAIGETGGANEKLFF

d_gene: -
j_gene: TRBJ1-1
abundance: -
v_gene: TRBV2
CDR3nt: TGTGCCAGCCGTCAACAGGAGACTTATAACACTGAAGCTTTCTTT
CDR3aa: CASRQQETYNTEAFF

d_gene: TRBD1
j_gene: TRBJ2-1
abundance: -
v_gene: TRBV5-1
CDR3nt: TGCGCCAGTTGCCGGGACAGGGACAATGAGCAGTTCTTC
CDR3aa: CASCRDRDNEQFF

d_gene: -
j_gene: TRBJ2-7
abundance: -
v_gene: TRBV5-6
CDR3nt: TGTGCCAGCAGCTTGGAGACGGGATACGAGCAGTACTTC
CDR3aa: CASSLETGYEQYF

d_gene: TRBD2
j_gene: TRBJ2-1
abundance: once
v_gene: TRBV11-3
CDR3nt: TGTGCCAGCAGCTTAGCCGGGGGGGCCTATGAGCAGTTCTTC
CDR3aa: CASSLAGGAYEQFF

d_gene: -
j_gene: TRBJ1-1
abundance: once
v_gene: TRBV12-3/TRBV12-4
CDR3nt: TGTGCCAGCAGTTTGTTCGGGAACACTGAAGCTTTCTTT
CDR3aa: CASSLFGNTEAFF

d_gene: TRBD2
j_gene: TRBJ2-3
abundance: -
v_gene: TRBV19
CDR3nt: TGTGCCAGTAGTATTTGGACTAGCGGGAACACAGATACGCAGTATTTT
CDR3aa: CASSIWTSGNTDTQYF

d_gene: TRBD1
j_gene: TRBJ2-1
abundance: -
v_gene: TRBV10-3
CDR3nt: TGTGCCATCAGCCAGGACAGGGTGAAGTTCTTC
CDR3aa: CAISQDRVKFF

d_gene: TRBD1
j_gene: TRBJ2-1
abundance: -
v_gene: TRBV5-1
CDR3nt: TGCGCCAGCAGCTCGGGACAGGGGGCCCCTTCATACAATGAGCAGTTCTTC
CDR3aa: CASSSGQGAPSYNEQFF

d_gene: -
j_gene: TRBJ1-1
abundance: -
v_gene: TRBV3-1/TRBV3-2
CDR3nt: TGTGCCAGCAGCCCCCGGACAGCACCTTTAAACACTGAAGCTTTCTTT
CDR3aa: CASSPRTAPLNTEAFF

d_gene: TRBD2
j_gene: TRBJ2-1
abundance: -
v_gene: TRBV7-9
CDR3nt: TGTGCCAGCAGCTCAGGTGGACTAGTAGTCAACAATGAGCAGTTCTTC
CDR3aa: CASSSGGLVVNNEQFF

d_gene: -
j_gene: TRBJ1-1
abundance: -
v_gene: TRBV10-3
CDR3nt: TGTGCCATCAGTGCTGGTGACATGAACACTGAAGCTTTCTTT
CDR3aa: CAISAGDMNTEAFF

d_gene: -
j_gene: TRBJ1-3
abundance: -
v_gene: TRBV18
CDR3nt: TGTGCCAGCTCGGGTAGTGACAGCCTCTCTGGAAACACCATATATTTT
CDR3aa: CASSGSDSLSGNTIYF

d_gene: -
j_gene: TRBJ2-1
abundance: once
v_gene: TRBV7-9
CDR3nt: TGTGCCAGCAGCCCGGGGTACAATGAGCAGTTCTTC
CDR3aa: CASSPGYNEQFF

d_gene: TRBD1
j_gene: TRBJ1-1
abundance: -
v_gene: TRBV19
CDR3nt: TGTGCCAGTAGAACCGGGACAGGGGGCTGGAGTCGAGAAGCTTTCTTT
CDR3aa: CASRTGTGGWSREAFF

d_gene: TRBD1
j_gene: TRBJ1-6
abundance: -
v_gene: TRBV6-1
CDR3nt: TGTGCCAGCAGTGTCCCCGGGACAGGGCTGGGCTCACCCCTCCACTTT
CDR3aa: CASSVPGTGLGSPLHF

d_gene: -
j_gene: TRBJ1-5
abundance: once
v_gene: TRBV19
CDR3nt: TGTGCCAGTAGTATTCCCTTAGCTGGCAATCAGCCCCAGCATTTT
CDR3aa: CASSIPLAGNQPQHF

d_gene: -
j_gene: TRBJ1-2
abundance: -
v_gene: TRBV6-5
CDR3nt: TGTGCCAGCAGCGAGGGGGGGGCCTACGGAGATGGCTACACCTTC
CDR3aa: CASSEGGAYGDGYTF

d_gene: TRBD1
j_gene: TRBJ2-7
abundance: -
v_gene: TRBV4-1
CDR3nt: TGCGCCAGCAGCCAAGTACAGGGGACATCTGGGGAGCAGTACTTC
CDR3aa: CASSQVQGTSGEQYF

d_gene: TRBD1
j_gene: TRBJ1-5
abundance: -
v_gene: TRBV7-9
CDR3nt: TGTGCCAGCAGCTTAAAAGGGACAGGGGTAGGACAGCCCCAGCATTTT
CDR3aa: CASSLKGTGVGQPQHF

d_gene: -
j_gene: TRBJ2-3
abundance: -
v_gene: TRBV5-5
CDR3nt: TGTGCCAGCAGCTTGGATTCGGGGGGCCCCGGCACAGATACGCAGTATTTT
CDR3aa: CASSLDSGGPGTDTQYF

d_gene: -
j_gene: TRBJ1-2
abundance: -
v_gene: TRBV4-1
CDR3nt: TGCGCCAGCAGCCAAGATAGCGCGGTTATAGGGAGTGGCTACACCTTC
CDR3aa: CASSQDSAVIGSGYTF

d_gene: -
j_gene: TRBJ1-3
abundance: -
v_gene: TRBV9
CDR3nt: TGTGCCAGCAGCGCCCTGGGCGAGGGGCAGGGGGGAAACACCATATATTTT
CDR3aa: CASSALGEGQGGNTIYF

d_gene: -
j_gene: TRBJ2-5
abundance: -
v_gene: TRBV27
CDR3nt: TGTGCCAGCAGCTCCACGGGGGAGACCCAGTACTTC
CDR3aa: CASSSTGETQYF

d_gene: -
j_gene: TRBJ2-3
abundance: -
v_gene: TRBV5-1
CDR3nt: TGCGCCAGCAGCTTGGTCGGCCCGGGACAAACCAGCACAGATACGCAGTATTTT
CDR3aa: CASSLVGPGQTSTDTQYF

d_gene: TRBD1
j_gene: TRBJ1-4
abundance: -
v_gene: TRBV7-2
CDR3nt: TGTGCCAGCAGCCTCCAAGGGGGCGAGAATGAAAAACTGTTTTTT
CDR3aa: CASSLQGGENEKLFF

d_gene: TRBD1
j_gene: TRBJ1-1
abundance: -
v_gene: TRBV3-1/TRBV3-2
CDR3nt: TGTGCCAGCAGCCTCGATCGAAAGACAGGGGGTGTAGTCCGGATGAACACTGAAGCTTTCTTT
CDR3aa: CASSLDRKTGGVVRMNTEAFF

d_gene: TRBD1
j_gene: TRBJ1-4
abundance: -
v_gene: TRBV5-1
CDR3nt: TGCGCCAGCAGCTTGATCCCGAGACAGGGGCCAGCAACTAATGAAAAACTGTTTTTT
CDR3aa: CASSLIPRQGPATNEKLFF

d_gene: -
j_gene: TRBJ1-1
abundance: -
v_gene: TRBV3-1/TRBV3-2
CDR3nt: TGTGCCAGCAGCCAAGGCAGGGGGAACACTGAAGCTTTCTTT
CDR3aa: CASSQGRGNTEAFF

d_gene: TRBD1
j_gene: TRBJ2-2
abundance: -
v_gene: TRBV9
CDR3nt: TGTGCCAGCAGCGTAGGAACAGGGGTAAACACCGGGGAGCTGTTTTTT
CDR3aa: CASSVGTGVNTGELFF

d_gene: TRBD1
j_gene: TRBJ2-7
abundance: -
v_gene: TRBV2
CDR3nt: TGTGCCAGCAGTGTTGGGACAGGGTTCTTGGAAAGGACCTACGAGCAGTACTTC
CDR3aa: CASSVGTGFLERTYEQYF

d_gene: TRBD1
j_gene: TRBJ2-7
abundance: -
v_gene: TRBV27
CDR3nt: TGTGCCAGCAGTTTATCCGGGGGCGGGACAGGGATTCGCGAGCAGTACTTC
CDR3aa: CASSLSGGGTGIREQYF

d_gene: -
j_gene: TRBJ2-7
abundance: -
v_gene: TRBV27
CDR3nt: TGTGCCAGCAGTTTATTAGGGGTAGGGGGAAACTACGAGCAGTACTTC
CDR3aa: CASSLLGVGGNYEQYF

d_gene: TRBD1
j_gene: TRBJ1-5
abundance: -
v_gene: TRBV7-2
CDR3nt: TGTGCCAGCAGCGCAACAGGGGGAAAACAGCCCCAGCATTTT
CDR3aa: CASSATGGKQPQHF

d_gene: -
j_gene: TRBJ1-1
abundance: once
v_gene: TRBV5-5
CDR3nt: TGTGCCAGTAACCGGGGGTCGGCGAACACTGAAGCTTTCTTT
CDR3aa: CASNRGSANTEAFF

d_gene: -
j_gene: TRBJ1-1
abundance: once
v_gene: TRBV6-5
CDR3nt: TGTGCCAGCAGTTCCCCTCCCAACACTGAAGCTTTCTTT
CDR3aa: CASSSPPNTEAFF

d_gene: TRBD2
j_gene: TRBJ2-7
abundance: -
v_gene: TRBV5-4
CDR3nt: TGTGCCAGCAGCTTTCGACTAGCGGGGCAAAACGAGCAGTACTTC
CDR3aa: CASSFRLAGQNEQYF

d_gene: -
j_gene: TRBJ1-1
abundance: once
v_gene: TRBV19
CDR3nt: TGTGCCAGTAGTATGGGATCCCCCGGGAGGGCTGAAGCTTTCTTT
CDR3aa: CASSMGSPGRAEAFF

d_gene: -
j_gene: TRBJ1-2
abundance: -
v_gene: TRBV5-1
CDR3nt: TGCGCCAGCAGCTTGGGACAGGCGGATGGCTACACCTTC
CDR3aa: CASSLGQADGYTF

d_gene: -
j_gene: TRBJ2-2
abundance: -
v_gene: TRBV10-2
CDR3nt: TGCGCCAGCAGCAACGGTCCCGGGGAGCTGTTTTTT
CDR3aa: CASSNGPGELFF

d_gene: -
j_gene: TRBJ2-7
abundance: -
v_gene: TRBV19
CDR3nt: TGTGCCAGTAGTAAGAATGAGGGAATCCATAGCGAGCAGTACTTC
CDR3aa: CASSKNEGIHSEQYF

d_gene: TRBD1
j_gene: TRBJ1-4
abundance: -
v_gene: TRBV19
CDR3nt: TGTGCCAGTAGTGTTTTATCCGGACAGGGGAATGAAAAACTGTTTTTT
CDR3aa: CASSVLSGQGNEKLFF

d_gene: -
j_gene: TRBJ1-2
abundance: -
v_gene: TRBV18
CDR3nt: TGTGCCAGCTCACCAGGGCCCGCCGGGGACTATGGCTACACCTTC
CDR3aa: CASSPGPAGDYGYTF

d_gene: -
j_gene: TRBJ1-6
abundance: -
v_gene: TRBV6-1
CDR3nt: TGTGCCAGCAGTGAAGAGGTGGACAGCCTGATTTCACCCCTCCACTTT
CDR3aa: CASSEEVDSLISPLHF

d_gene: TRBD2
j_gene: TRBJ2-4
abundance: -
v_gene: TRBV5-4
CDR3nt: TGTGCCAGCAGCTTGTTGAGCGGGGCGAACCCCATATCATACTTC
CDR3aa: CASSLLSGANPISYF